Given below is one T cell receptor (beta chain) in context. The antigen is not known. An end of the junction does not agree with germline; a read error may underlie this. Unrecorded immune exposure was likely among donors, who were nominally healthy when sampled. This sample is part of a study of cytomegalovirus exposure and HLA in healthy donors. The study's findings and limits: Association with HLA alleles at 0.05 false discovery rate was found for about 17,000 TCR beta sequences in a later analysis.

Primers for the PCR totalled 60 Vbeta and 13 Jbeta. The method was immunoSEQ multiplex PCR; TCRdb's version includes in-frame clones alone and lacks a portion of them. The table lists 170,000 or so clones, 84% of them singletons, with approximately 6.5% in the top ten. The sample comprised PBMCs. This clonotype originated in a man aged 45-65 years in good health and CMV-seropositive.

The CDR3 region has the DNA TGTGCCAGCAGCCTTCTCGGCACTGGGGCCAACGTCCTAACTTTC. Translation: CASSLLGTGANVLTF. V usage is TRBV7-9 and J usage is TRBJ2-6; maybe TRBD1 (5 bases). The germline V gene encodes CDR1 SEHNR and CDR2 FQNEAQ (reference sequence). The CDR3 runs to 15 residues.